This TCR beta chain was recorded in a study of metastatic and nonmetastatic thyroid tumors. All patients reached thyroid surgery having received no treatment beforehand. Using MiXCR, TCRdb re-called clones from the PCR reads. Found here are about 28,000 clones, roughly a quarter of them singletons; the top ten hold 2.4%. The sample holds many counts of this clone. V lost 1 base to trimming and J lost 5 bases, with 14 bases between them. CDR3 size: 15 residues. The germline V gene has CDR1 LGHNA and CDR2 YNFKEQ. The chain uses TRBV4-2 and TRBJ2-5; D might be TRBD1 or TRBD2, each matching 5 bases. This TCR was sampled from a female donor with papillary thyroid cancer or a benign thyroid nodule (not recorded which). Some clones in this sample may be carry-over from other donors' samples. Sequenced sample: blood. CDR3 nucleotide sequence: TGTGCCAGCAGCCAAGGGGGGACCCCGGGGGAGACCCAGTACTTC. The encoded protein is CASSQGGTPGETQYF.